The clone carrying this TCR beta chain was seen a handful of times. The sample originates from a study of blood T cell repertoires in COVID-19. The assay was immunoSEQ multiplex PCR, and TCRdb's table has in-frame clones only and misses some. The table has fewer than 200,000 clones, around four fifths seen once. The ends were cut back, 5 bases at V and 2 bases at J, with 12 bases in the middle. This CDR3 has 14 amino acids. Germline V lookup: CDR1 LNHDA, CDR2 SQIVND (reference sequence). This chain connects TRBV19 to TRBJ1-1, with D possibly TRBD1 on 6 matching bases. Sequenced input: peripheral blood. This TCR derives from a woman in her seventies with COVID-19, enrolled during active disease. The DNA of the CDR3 is TGTGCCAGTAGTCGCAACAGGGTTAACACTGAAGCTTTCTTT. It is translated as CASSRNRVNTEAFF. The full variable domain, completed using reference TRBV19 and TRBJ1-1, is DGGITQSPKYLFRKEGQNVTLSCEQNLNHDAMYWYRQDPGQGLRLIYYSQIVNDFQKGDIAEGYSVSREKKESFPLTVTSAQKNPTAFYLCASSRNRVNTEAFFGQGTRLTVV.